This T cell receptor beta chain stems from a study of shared clonotypes between healthy human individuals. Whole-study results and caveats: Compared with clonotypes that all four donors shared, non-shared clonotypes had lower generation probabilities.

The protocol was immunoSEQ multiplex PCR, while the TCRdb copy is restricted to in-frame clones and leaves out a portion. The sample includes millions of clones, 85% to 95% of them seen just once. Trimming took 4 bases from V and 6 from J, leaving 11 bases between them. This CDR3 is 13 amino acids long. Germline V lookup: CDR1 SGHTA, CDR2 FQGNSA. All the donors were Caucasian adults who lived in Nashville, Tennessee. Points on this clone: What it binds is unknown.

What was sequenced was naive CD4+ T cells sorted from blood. As to subset: CD45RA+ positively selected. The receptor comes from a man in his late teens or twenties in good health. The chain links TRBV7-2 to TRBJ2-3; D is unclear. CDR3 nucleotides: TGTGCCAGCAGCTCTATACCGTATGATACGCAGTATTTT. This gives the protein CASSSIPYDTQYF.